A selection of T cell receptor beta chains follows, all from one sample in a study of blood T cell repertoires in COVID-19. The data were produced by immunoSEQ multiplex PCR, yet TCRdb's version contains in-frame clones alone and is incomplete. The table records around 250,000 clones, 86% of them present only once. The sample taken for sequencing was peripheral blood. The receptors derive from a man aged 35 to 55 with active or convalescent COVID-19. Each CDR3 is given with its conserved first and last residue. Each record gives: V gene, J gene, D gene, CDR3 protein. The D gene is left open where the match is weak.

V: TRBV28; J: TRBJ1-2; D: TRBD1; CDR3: CASSLGQGYGYTF
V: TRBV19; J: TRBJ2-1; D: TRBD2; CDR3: CASSIGTSFNEQFF
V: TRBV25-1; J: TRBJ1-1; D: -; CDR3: CASSGGGNTEAFF
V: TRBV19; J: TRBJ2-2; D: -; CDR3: CASNLEAGELFF
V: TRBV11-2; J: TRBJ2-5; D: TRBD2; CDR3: CASSRLAAQETQYF
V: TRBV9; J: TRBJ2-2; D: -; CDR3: CASSFQGRSTGELFF
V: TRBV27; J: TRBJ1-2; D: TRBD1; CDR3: CASSLQGGWSGYTF
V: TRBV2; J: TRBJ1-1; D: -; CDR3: CASSALGSTEAFF
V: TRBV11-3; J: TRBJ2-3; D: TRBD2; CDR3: CASSPGTSGYTDTQYF
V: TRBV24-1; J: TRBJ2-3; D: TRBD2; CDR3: CATSEIAGADTQYF
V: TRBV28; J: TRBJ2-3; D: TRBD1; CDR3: CASKPGQGITDTQYF
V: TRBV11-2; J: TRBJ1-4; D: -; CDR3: CASSLGRRGGEKLFF
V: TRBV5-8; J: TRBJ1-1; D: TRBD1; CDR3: CASSMGQGYTEAFF
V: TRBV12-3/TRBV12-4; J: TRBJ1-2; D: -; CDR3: CASSDTALYGYTF
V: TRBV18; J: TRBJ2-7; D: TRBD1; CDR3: CASSPPTGTGGDEQYF
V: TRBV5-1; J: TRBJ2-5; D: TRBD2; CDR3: CASSAPLAGGNLQETQYF
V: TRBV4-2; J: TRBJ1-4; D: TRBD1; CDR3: CASSQGDRSNEKLFF
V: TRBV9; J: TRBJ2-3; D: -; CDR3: CASSVDTTTDTQYF
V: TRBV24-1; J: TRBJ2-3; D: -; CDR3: CATSAGRIDTQYF
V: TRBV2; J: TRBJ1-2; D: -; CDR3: CASSEVRRQGHGYTF
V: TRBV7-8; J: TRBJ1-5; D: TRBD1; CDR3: CASSLLGTGLNQPQHF
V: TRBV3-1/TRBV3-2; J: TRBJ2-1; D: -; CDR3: CASSQGRLSEQFF
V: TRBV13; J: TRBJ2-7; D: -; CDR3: CASSLSRGIPYEQYF
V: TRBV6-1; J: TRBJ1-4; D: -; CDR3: CASSEDPLSWAGEKLFF
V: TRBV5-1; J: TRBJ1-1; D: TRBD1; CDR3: CASSGGQVMNTEAFF
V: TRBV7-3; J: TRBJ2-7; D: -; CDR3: CASSKQGRGYEQYF
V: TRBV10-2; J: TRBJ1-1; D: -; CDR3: CASGKSGAFF
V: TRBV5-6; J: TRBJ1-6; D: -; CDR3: CASSSPYSPLHF
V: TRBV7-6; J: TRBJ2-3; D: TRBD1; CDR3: CASSPRTGAGDTQYF
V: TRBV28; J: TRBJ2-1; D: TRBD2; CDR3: CASTHHGGDEQFF
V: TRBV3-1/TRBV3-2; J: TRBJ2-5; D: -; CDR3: CASSQERGLQETQYF
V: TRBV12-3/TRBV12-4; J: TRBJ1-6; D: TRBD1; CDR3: CASRGRGLDLHF
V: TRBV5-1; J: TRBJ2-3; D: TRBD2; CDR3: CASSAGTSGSGEDTQYF
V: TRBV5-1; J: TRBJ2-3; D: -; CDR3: CASSLARGTDTQYF
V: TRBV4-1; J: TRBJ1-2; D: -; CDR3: CASKGVGQNYGYTF
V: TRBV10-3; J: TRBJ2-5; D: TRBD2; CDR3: CATRGLEVPLTQYF
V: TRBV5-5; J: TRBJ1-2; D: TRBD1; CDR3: CASSFQGADYGYTF
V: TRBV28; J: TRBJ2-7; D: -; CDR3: CASSPSTSPYEQYF
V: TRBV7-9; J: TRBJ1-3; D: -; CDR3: CASKGDGNTIYF
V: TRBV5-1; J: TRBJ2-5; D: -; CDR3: CASSSGPRETQYF
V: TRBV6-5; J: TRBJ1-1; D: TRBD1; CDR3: CASSYDVAGTGTAFF
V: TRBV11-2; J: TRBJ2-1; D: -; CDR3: CASEGGTYNEQFF
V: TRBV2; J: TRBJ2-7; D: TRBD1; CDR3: CASRLGQGDFYEQYF
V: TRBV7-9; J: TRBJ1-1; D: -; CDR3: CASSRSQNTEAFF
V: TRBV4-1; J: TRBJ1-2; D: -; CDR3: CASSLTPGFNYGYTF
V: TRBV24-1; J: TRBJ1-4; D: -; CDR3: CATSDSTGGRGEKLFF
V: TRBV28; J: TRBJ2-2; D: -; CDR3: CATIPTNTGELFF
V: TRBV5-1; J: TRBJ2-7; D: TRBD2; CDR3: CASSSGEGQEQYF
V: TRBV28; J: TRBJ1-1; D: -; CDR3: CASSFGQPGAFF
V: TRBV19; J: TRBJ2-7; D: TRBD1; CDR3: CASSPYRGVYEQYF
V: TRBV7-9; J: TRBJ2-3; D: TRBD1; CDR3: CASSSGQGLLDTQYF
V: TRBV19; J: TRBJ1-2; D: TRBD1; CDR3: CASSIDSSRDRGGYTF
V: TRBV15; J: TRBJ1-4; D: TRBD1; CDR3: CATSADRSGEKLFF
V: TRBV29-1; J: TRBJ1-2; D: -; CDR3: CSVGFRTDFNGYTF
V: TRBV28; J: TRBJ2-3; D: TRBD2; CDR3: CASSSSGLAEGEDTQYF